Presented here are 21 T cell receptor beta chains from one specimen sequenced in a study of blood T cell repertoires in COVID-19. Profiled with immunoSEQ multiplex PCR; TCRdb holds only in-frame clones, not every one. The table lists about 75,000 clones, 65% to 90% of them singletons. The source material was peripheral blood. All receptors derive from a woman in her fifties or sixties with acute or convalescent COVID-19.

The CDR3 nucleotides read TGTGCCAGCAGCATGGGGGGCACGGCCACCTATGGCTACACCTTC. Translation gives CASSMGGTATYGYTF. The V call is TRBV5-5, the J call TRBJ1-2; TRBD1 is a possible D gene (6 bases). Germline V gene sequence: CDR1 SGHKS, CDR2 YYEKEE (reference sequence). The CDR3 is 15 amino acids. Trimming took off 4 bases at V and 4 bases at J, with 17 bases between the two ends.

The rearrangement uses TRBV19 and TRBJ1-2; 8 positions agree with TRBD1. This CDR3 spans 13 amino acids. V shed 10 bases, J shed 6 bases, and the junction held 10 bases outside the gene matches. Germline lookup yields CDR1 LNHDA and CDR2 SQIVND (reference sequence). DNA of the CDR3: TGTGCCACCACACCGGACAGGGCGAATGGCTACACCTTC. This gives the protein CATTPDRANGYTF.

The chain couples TRBV14 to TRBJ2-3; D gene unclear. Looked up from germline, CDR1 is SGHDN and CDR2 is FVKESK. The CDR3 runs to 14 residues. V was clipped by 0 bases and J by 9 bases, with 13 bases between them. The CDR3 DNA follows: TGTGCCAGCAGCCAAGATCTTGTGGCTGTCACGCAGTATTTT. This codes for CASSQDLVAVTQYF.

The V call is TRBV11-3, the J call TRBJ2-3; TRBD2 might be the D (6 bases). Germline V gives CDR1 SGHNT, CDR2 YENEEA. The ends were cut back, 3 bases at V and 4 bases at J, with 14 bases in the middle. The CDR3 is 15 amino acids. The CDR3 DNA sequence: TGTGCCAGCAGCTTGGGCGGGACGGGCTCAGATACGCAGTATTTT. Protein product: CASSLGGTGSDTQYF. The full variable domain, its missing parts supplied by reference TRBV11-3 and TRBJ2-3, is EAGVVQSPRYKIIEKKQPVAFWCNPISGHNTLYWYLQNLGQGPELLIRYENEEAVDDSQLPKDRFSAERLKGVDSTLKIQPAELGDSAVYLCASSLGGTGSDTQYFGPGTRLTVL.

The chain combines TRBV27 with TRBJ1-2, with a tentative D call TRBD1 (5 bases). From germline, CDR1 is MNHEY and CDR2 SMNVEV (reference sequence). The CDR3 totals 15 residues. Trimming shortened V by 5 bases and J by 4 bases, and 17 bases separated the two germline ends. The CDR3 region has the DNA TGTGCCAGCAGTCCAAGGACACAAAAACCCTATGGCTACACCTTC. It specifies CASSPRTQKPYGYTF.

The chain carries TRBV3-1 (or the pseudogene TRBV3-2) and TRBJ2-1, with 9 nucleotides matching TRBD2. Trimming removed 5 bases from V and 7 bases from J; junction bases left unmatched: 12. This CDR3 has 16 residues. Germline lookup yields CDR1 LGHDT and CDR2 YNNKEL (reference sequence). Here the CDR3 reads CASSFRGSGRRNEQFF. DNA of the CDR3: TGTGCCAGCAGCTTTAGGGGTAGCGGGAGACGTAATGAGCAGTTCTTC.

The CDR3 region is CASSFQSRAGELFF. DNA for the CDR3: TGTGCCAGCAGCTTCCAGAGTCGGGCCGGGGAGCTGTTTTTT. V and J are TRBV7-2 and TRBJ2-2; no clear D gene. The length of the CDR3 is 14 residues. Germline assignment: CDR1 SGHTA and CDR2 FQGNSA. The V end lost 3 bases, the J end lost 6 bases, and 11 bases lay between the germline ends.

This chain uses TRBV7-2 with TRBJ1-3; a weak D match, TRBD1 (6 bases). Germline V gene lookup returns CDR1 SGHTA and CDR2 FQGNSA. Trimming shortened V by 5 bases and J by 4 bases, and 18 bases separated the two germline ends. The CDR3 contains 16 residues. CDR3 region: CASSGTRKPSGNTIYF. CDR3 DNA: TGTGCCAGCAGCGGGACAAGGAAGCCCTCCGGAAACACCATATATTTT. Full variable domain (rest looked up from reference TRBV7-2 and TRBJ1-3): GAGVSQSPSNKVTEKGKDVELRCDPISGHTALYWYRQSLGQGLEFLIYFQGNSAPDKSGLPSDRFSAERTGGSVSTLTIQRTQQEDSAVYLCASSGTRKPSGNTIYFGEGSWLTVV.

The chain joins TRBV3-1 (or the pseudogene TRBV3-2) to TRBJ1-1; TRBD1 matches at 10 bases. Germline V lookup: CDR1 LGHDT, CDR2 YNNKEL (reference sequence). The V gene end was trimmed by 4 bases and the J gene end by 7 bases; junction bases not matched to a gene: 9. The CDR3 is 15 amino acids. The DNA for the CDR3 is TGTGCCAGCAGCCTAATAGGACAGGGGGGAGGTGAAGCTTTCTTT. Its translation: CASSLIGQGGGEAFF.

CDR3 loop: CASSGRSGTLTGNTIYF. The CDR3 bases are TGTGCCAGCAGTGGAAGGTCAGGGACACTTACTGGAAACACCATATATTTT. This chain links TRBV9 with TRBJ1-3, with a tentative D call TRBD1 (6 bases). V gave up 5 bases and J gave up 2 bases, with 20 bases separating them. The CDR3 is 17 residues long. CDR1 is SGDLS, CDR2 YYNGEE, per germline. Filled out from reference TRBV9 and TRBJ1-3, the complete variable domain reads DSGVTQTPKHLITATGQRVTLRCSPRSGDLSVYWYQQSLDQGLQFLIQYYNGEERAKGNILERFSAQQFPDLHSELNLSSLELGDSALYFCASSGRSGTLTGNTIYFGEGSWLTVV.

The V gene is TRBV28, the J gene TRBJ2-6; D is perhaps TRBD1 (6 bases). Trimming shortened V by 4 bases and J by 4 bases, and 11 bases separated the two germline ends. CDR1 and CDR2 (germline): MDHEN, SYDVKM. This CDR3 comprises 15 residues. CDR3 nucleotides: TGTGCCAGCAGTTCAGCAGGGGAGGGGGCCAACGTCCTGACTTTC. Translation gives CASSSAGEGANVLTF. The whole variable domain, filled in from reference TRBV28 and TRBJ2-6, reads DVKVTQSSRYLVKRTGEKVFLECVQDMDHENMFWYRQDPGLGLRLIYFSYDVKMKEKGDIPEGYSVSREKKERFSLILESASTNQTSMYLCASSSAGEGANVLTFGAGSRLTVL.

The rearrangement links TRBV3-1 (or the pseudogene TRBV3-2) to TRBJ2-7; TRBD2 matches at 8 bases. Germline CDR1 is LGHDT and CDR2 is YNNKEL (reference sequence). This CDR3 region has 15 residues. J was trimmed by 6 bases and V by 0 bases; bases with no gene match: 7. CDR3 loop: CASSQEPGLAGEQYF. The CDR3 DNA is TGTGCCAGCAGCCAAGAGCCCGGACTAGCAGGCGAGCAGTACTTC.

The V and J genes are TRBV4-2 and TRBJ1-4, with TRBD1 identical over 8 bases. In germline, CDR1 is LGHNA, CDR2 YNFKEQ. Trimming took 4 bases from V and 8 from J; bases not matched to a gene: 12. The CDR3 extends over 16 amino acids. This chain's CDR3 is CASSLTADRGQEKLFF. The CDR3 bases are TGTGCCAGCAGCCTAACCGCAGACAGGGGCCAAGAAAAACTGTTTTTT.

The rearrangement uses TRBV7-6 and TRBJ1-5; tentative D call: TRBD1 (5 bases). V lost 1 base, J lost 6 bases, and 13 bases lay in between. The V gene's germline CDR1 is SGHVS and CDR2 FNYEAQ. The CDR3 is made up of 15 amino acids. The CDR3 DNA reads as TGTGCCAGCAGCTTAGGTGTAGAAAGGGGTCAGCCCCAGCATTTT. It is translated as CASSLGVERGQPQHF.

V usage is TRBV19 and J usage is TRBJ2-3, with 7 bases that match TRBD2. Per the germline V gene, CDR1 is LNHDA and CDR2 is SQIVND (reference sequence). Trimming at V came to 5 bases and at J to 4 bases, leaving 6 bases not matched to a gene. This CDR3 spans 14 amino acids. The CDR3 is CASSQGTSADTQYF. DNA for the CDR3: TGTGCCAGTAGTCAGGGTACTAGCGCAGATACGCAGTATTTT.

The chain employs TRBV28 and TRBJ2-7; TRBD1 matches at 8 bases. CDR1 is MDHEN and CDR2 is SYDVKM in the germline V gene. V lost 5 bases and J lost 1; bases outside the gene matches: 10. This CDR3 contains 16 residues. The CDR3 DNA reads as TGTGCCAGCAGTGACGACAGGGGCCTGTATTCCTACGAGCAGTACTTC. It specifies CASSDDRGLYSYEQYF.

The chain carries TRBV24-1 and TRBJ2-3; 7 bases line up with TRBD1. Trimming took 5 bases from V and 2 from J; bases not matched to a gene: 3. Germline V lookup: CDR1 KGHDR, CDR2 SFDVKD. This CDR3 has 14 amino acids. This CDR3 is CATSGRGPTDTQYF. In DNA, the CDR3 is TGTGCCACCAGTGGAAGGGGGCCCACAGATACGCAGTATTTT.

There are a few counts of this clone. This sequence joins TRBV29-1 and TRBJ2-1, with 7 bases lining up with TRBD2. Germline CDR1 is SQVTM and CDR2 is ANQGSEA. Trimming took 3 bases from V and 4 from J; bases not matched to a gene: 6. The CDR3 contains 14 residues. The DNA for the CDR3 is TGCAGCGTTGATAGGGCGGGACTATACAATGAGCAGTTCTTC. Translating it yields CSVDRAGLYNEQFF.

V is TRBV7-6 and J is TRBJ1-6, with D uncertain. The CDR3 is 16 amino acids. V was clipped by 5 bases and J by 5 bases, with 16 bases between them. CDR1 SGHVS and CDR2 FNYEAQ come from the germline V gene. The CDR3 DNA follows: TGTGCCAGCAGCCGAGAAGAGTTTAGTAATAATTCACCCCTCCACTTT. Protein: CASSREEFSNNSPLHF.

The chain uses TRBV20-1 and TRBJ1-1, with 7 nucleotides matching TRBD1. The CDR3 extends over 11 amino acids. Germline CDR1 DFQATT, CDR2 SNEGSKA (reference sequence). V dropped 5 bases and J dropped 6; count of bases not matched to a gene: 3. CDR3 coding DNA: TGCAGTGCTTATACAGGGGCTGAAGCTTTCTTT. It translates to CSAYTGAEAFF.

V gene TRBV7-2 combines with J gene TRBJ2-1, with TRBD2 identical over 8 bases. Trimming cost V 2 bases and J 3 bases; bases outside gene matches: 3. The CDR3 loop spans 15 amino acids. Germline assignment: CDR1 SGHTA and CDR2 FQGNSA. The CDR3 here is CASSLSSGVYNEQFF. DNA of the CDR3: TGTGCCAGCAGCTTAAGTAGCGGGGTCTACAATGAGCAGTTCTTC.